This TCR beta chain was sequenced in a study of cytomegalovirus exposure and HLA in healthy donors. CDR1 and CDR2 (germline): LNHDA, SQIVND (reference sequence). CDR3 length: 15 amino acids. V lost 5 bases to trimming and J lost 6 bases, with 18 bases between them. Notes on the study in general: A later analysis found most CMV-associated TCR beta chains apparently HLA-restricted. A later analysis found TCR association rates differed by HLA locus, highest for DRB1 and lowest for HLA-C.

With respect to this clone: The antigen is undetermined.

In the PCR, 60 Vbeta and 13 Jbeta primers were used. Sequencing was performed with immunoSEQ multiplex PCR; in TCRdb, only in-frame clones are kept and a portion is missing. This sample has 95,000 to 150,000 clones, with approximately 72% found just once. This TCR derives from a young man in good health and CMV-seronegative. The chain is built from TRBV19 and TRBJ2-3, with a weak D call TRBD2 (7 bases). Input material: PBMCs. In DNA form, the CDR3 reads TGTGCCAGTAGTTCGAGAGGGGGGGGGTTGGATACGCAGTATTTT. As protein: CASSSRGGGLDTQYF.